The clone carrying this T cell receptor beta chain occurred once. This sample was included in a study of blood T cell repertoires in COVID-19. Study at large: From the United States, Italy and Spain came samples of acute and convalescent COVID-19.

Per the original data handling: The assay estimated nucleated cells by amplifying reference gene primers. The table came from immunoSEQ multiplex PCR; TCRdb's copy has only in-frame clones and leaves some out. The D gene and trimming were derived from the DNA, and the V and J assignments and clone size from that table. This sample has around 150,000 clones, with 65% to 85% found just once. Germline CDR1 LGHDT, CDR2 YNNKEL (reference sequence). V was pared by 1 base and J by 2 bases, with 11 bases of the junction left unmatched. This CDR3 has 19 amino acids. The source of this sequence is a woman aged 60-70 years with acute or convalescent COVID-19. Sequenced: peripheral blood. The chain employs TRBV3-1 (or the pseudogene TRBV3-2) and TRBJ2-5; 12 bases are a match to TRBD2. The DNA for the CDR3 is TGTGCCAGCAGCCAAGCGATTGGTGGACTAGCGGGGATTCAAGAGACCCAGTACTTC. Its translation: CASSQAIGGLAGIQETQYF.